The present T cell receptor beta chain was sequenced within a study of blood T cells in healthy people across ages. Overall study results and limits: Significant beta diversity loss was already apparent by age roughly 43, declining roughly linearly.

For the second PCR, which ran for roughly 7 to 11 cycles, a sample-barcoded 5' primer and a J-beta primer mix were used. Paired-end reads containing CDR3 totaled no fewer than 3 million for each sample. One entry per CDR3 protein, called by TCRdb with MiXCR from the 5' RACE reads. The table has 1.2 million to 1.5 million distinct CDR3 sequences, about 40% seen once. Germline CDR1 and CDR2: MGHRA and YSYEKL. The length of the CDR3 is 16 residues. In regard to this clonotype: Its antigen is undetermined.

Aged roughly 6 to 90, donors were systemically healthy Caucasians from Russia. The chain joins TRBV4-1 to TRBJ2-1; the D gene is possibly TRBD2 (6 bases). The J call is doubtful: the DNA matches TRBJ2-7 better. The sample was blood. The source is a young woman in good health. DNA for the CDR3: TGCGCCAGCAGCCGCGGAGGGACTCTGAGCTACAATGAGCAGTACTTC. Protein product: CASSRGGTLSYNEQYF.